This T cell receptor (beta chain) was identified in a study of blood T cell repertoires in COVID-19. Study summary: COVID-19 samples from acute and convalescent phases originated in the United States, Italy and Spain. PBMCs, B-cell-depleted T cells, or T cells provided the cDNA or gDNA that made up the material.

CDR3 size: 13 residues. V was pared by 2 bases and J by 9 bases, with 12 bases between. CDR1 and CDR2 from the germline V gene are SGHNT and YYREEE (reference sequence). Original processing notes: From reference gene primer amplification, estimates of nucleated cell counts were derived. Assay: immunoSEQ multiplex PCR; the TCRdb copy retains only in-frame clones and omits some. V and J calls and clone size are given by that table; D and trimming were obtained from the DNA. The table shows approximately 220,000 clones, with 80% to 90% occurring only once. The source material was PBMCs or T cells enriched from blood (not recorded which). The chain links TRBV5-4 to TRBJ2-1; perhaps TRBD2 as D (5 bases). The receptor comes from a woman aged 18 to 35 in a cohort exposed to, infected with or recovered from COVID-19 (not recorded which). CDR3 DNA: TGTGCCAGCAGCTTTGAGGGCTTCGGTGAGCAGTTCTTC. This translates into CASSFEGFGEQFF.